These 3 T cell receptor beta chains were all obtained from the same sample, sequenced in a study of blood T cell repertoires in COVID-19. The protocol was immunoSEQ multiplex PCR, while the TCRdb copy is restricted to in-frame clones and leaves out a portion. This table holds 130,000 or so clones, under 85% found once. The sequencing sample was made of peripheral blood. The receptors were sampled from a woman between 55 and 75 years old with acute or convalescent COVID-19.

This clone has just a few counts. The J gene is TRBJ1-1, the V gene TRBV19, with D possibly matching TRBD1 (5 bases). CDR1 is LNHDA and CDR2 is SQIVND in the germline V gene (reference sequence). CDR3 size: 15 residues. V lost 6 bases, J lost 0 bases, and 14 bases lay in between. CDR3 protein: CASSSRAGMNTEAFF. CDR3 sequence (DNA): TGTGCCAGTAGCTCCAGGGCGGGAATGAACACTGAAGCTTTCTTT.

The chain links TRBV10-3 to TRBJ1-1; TRBD1 matches at 7 bases. V was clipped by 2 bases and J by 11 bases; unmatched bases: 5. This CDR3 comprises 12 residues. Germline CDR1 and CDR2: ENHRY and SYGVKD. The CDR3 sequence: CAISEMEQGAFF. The CDR3 DNA reads as TGTGCCATCAGTGAGATGGAACAGGGGGCTTTCTTT.

The chain carries TRBV5-1 and TRBJ1-4; TRBD1 is a possible D gene (5 bases). CDR3 length equals 15 residues. V was pared by 5 bases and J by 4 bases, with 15 bases between. The germline V gene has CDR1 SGHRS and CDR2 YFSETQ. As DNA, the CDR3 is TGCGCCAGCAGACCTGACAGTTCCCGTAATGAAAAACTGTTTTTT. It is translated as CASRPDSSRNEKLFF.